What follows describes a single TCR beta chain. This entry comes from a study of blood T cell repertoires in COVID-19. About the study: COVID-19 samples collected from the United States, Italy and Spain covered acute and convalescent phases. T cells, B-cell-depleted T cells, or PBMCs provided the cDNA or gDNA that served as material.

Germline V gene lookup returns CDR1 SGHRS and CDR2 YFSETQ. The length of the CDR3 is 13 residues. V lost 0 bases and J 4 bases, leaving 7 bases between the germline ends. Original analysis: Estimation of nucleated cell counts relied on the amplification of reference gene primers. The protocol was immunoSEQ multiplex PCR, while the TCRdb copy is restricted to in-frame clones and leaves out a portion. The DNA gave D and trimming, while V, J and clone size come from that table. This sample has about 260,000 clones, with about nine tenths found just once. The chain has TRBV5-1 and TRBJ1-1; D remains unclear. The source material was peripheral blood. The sequence was obtained from a woman aged 40 to 50 who had recovered from COVID-19. CDR3 DNA: TGCGCCAGCAGCTTGGGCGGAGTCACTGAAGCTTTCTTT. Protein: CASSLGGVTEAFF.